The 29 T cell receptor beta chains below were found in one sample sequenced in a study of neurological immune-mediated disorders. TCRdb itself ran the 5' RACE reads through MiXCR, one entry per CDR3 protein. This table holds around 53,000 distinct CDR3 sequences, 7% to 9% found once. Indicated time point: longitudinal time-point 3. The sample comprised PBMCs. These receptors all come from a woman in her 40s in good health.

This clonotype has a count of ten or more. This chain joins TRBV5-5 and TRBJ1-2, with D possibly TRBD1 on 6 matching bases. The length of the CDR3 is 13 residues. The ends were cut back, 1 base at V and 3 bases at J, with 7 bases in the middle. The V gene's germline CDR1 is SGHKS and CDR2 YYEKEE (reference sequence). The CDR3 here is CASSLSGDYGYTF. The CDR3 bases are TGTGCCAGCAGCTTGTCAGGGGACTATGGCTACACCTTC.

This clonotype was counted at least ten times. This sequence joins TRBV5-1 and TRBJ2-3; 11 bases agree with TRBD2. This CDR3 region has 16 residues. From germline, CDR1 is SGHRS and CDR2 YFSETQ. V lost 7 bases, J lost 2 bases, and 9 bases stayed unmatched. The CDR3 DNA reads TGCGCCAGCTCCTTTCGACTAGCGGGGAACACAGATACGCAGTATTTT. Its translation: CASSFRLAGNTDTQYF.

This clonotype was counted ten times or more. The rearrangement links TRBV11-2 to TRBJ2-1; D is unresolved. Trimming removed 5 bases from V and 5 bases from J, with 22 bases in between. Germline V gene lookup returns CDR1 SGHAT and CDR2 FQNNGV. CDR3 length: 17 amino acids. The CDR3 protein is CASSTWALGSTNNEQFF. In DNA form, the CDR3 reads TGTGCCAGCAGCACTTGGGCCCTGGGGTCCACGAACAATGAGCAGTTCTTC.

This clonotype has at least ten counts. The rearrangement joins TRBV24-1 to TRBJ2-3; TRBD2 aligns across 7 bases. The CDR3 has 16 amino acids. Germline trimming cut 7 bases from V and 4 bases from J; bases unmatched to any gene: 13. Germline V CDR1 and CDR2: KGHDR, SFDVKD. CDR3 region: CATRPREGSGPDTQYF. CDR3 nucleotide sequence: TGTGCCACCAGACCGAGGGAGGGTTCGGGACCAGATACGCAGTATTTT.

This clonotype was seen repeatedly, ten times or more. CDR3 DNA sequence: TGTGCCAGCAGGTGGGGATACGAGCAGTACTTC. The encoded protein is CASRWGYEQYF. V gene TRBV6-5 combines with J gene TRBJ2-7; D remains ambiguous. Per the germline V gene, CDR1 is MNHEY and CDR2 is SVGAGI. Deletions cut 6 bases from V and 4 bases from J, with 7 bases between. CDR3 size: 11 residues.

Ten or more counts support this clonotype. CDR3 loop: CASSYHQEVTTEAFF. CDR3 sequence (DNA): TGTGCCAGCAGTTACCACCAGGAGGTGACCACTGAAGCTTTCTTT. This rearrangement joins TRBV6-5 to TRBJ1-1, with D hard to call. Germline CDR1 and CDR2: MNHEY and SVGAGI. The CDR3 has 15 amino acids. Deletions cut 2 bases from V and 4 bases from J, with 14 bases between.

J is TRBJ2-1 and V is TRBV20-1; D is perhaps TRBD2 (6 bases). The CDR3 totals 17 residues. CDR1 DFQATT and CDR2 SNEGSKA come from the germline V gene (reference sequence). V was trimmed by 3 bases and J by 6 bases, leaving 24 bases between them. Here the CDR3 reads CSARGGPERTFPNEQFF. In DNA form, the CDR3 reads TGCAGTGCTAGGGGGGGTCCGGAAAGGACCTTCCCCAATGAGCAGTTCTTC.

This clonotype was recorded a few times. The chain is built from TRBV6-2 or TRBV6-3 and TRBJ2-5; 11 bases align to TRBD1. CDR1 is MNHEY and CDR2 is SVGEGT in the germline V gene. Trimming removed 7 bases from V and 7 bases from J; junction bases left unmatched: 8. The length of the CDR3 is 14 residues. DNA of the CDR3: TGTGCCAGCAAACGGACAGGGGGCGCGACGACCCAGTACTTC. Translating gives CASKRTGGATTQYF.

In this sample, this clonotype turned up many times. The CDR3, as DNA: TGTGCCAGCAGCGTAGTCACAGGGGGCACCGGGGAGCTGTTTTTT. Amino acid sequence: CASSVVTGGTGELFF. The chain recombines TRBV9 with TRBJ2-2, with TRBD1 matching over 8 bases. The ends lost 0 bases at V and 4 bases at J; junction bases unmatched: 2. The germline V gene has CDR1 SGDLS and CDR2 YYNGEE. The CDR3 extends over 15 amino acids.

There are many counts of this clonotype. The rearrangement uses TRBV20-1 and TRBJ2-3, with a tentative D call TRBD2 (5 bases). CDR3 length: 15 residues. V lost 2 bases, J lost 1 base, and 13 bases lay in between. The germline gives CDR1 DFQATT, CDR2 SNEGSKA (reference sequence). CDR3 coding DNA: TGCAGTGCTAGAACTTGGGAGTTTGGCACAGATACGCAGTATTTT. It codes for CSARTWEFGTDTQYF.

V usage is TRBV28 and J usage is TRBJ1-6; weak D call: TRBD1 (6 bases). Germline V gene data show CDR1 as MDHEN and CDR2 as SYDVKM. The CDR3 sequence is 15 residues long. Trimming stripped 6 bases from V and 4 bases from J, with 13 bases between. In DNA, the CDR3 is TGTGCCAGCAGACACGGGGGCGGGTATAATTCACCCCTCCACTTT. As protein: CASRHGGGYNSPLHF.

CDR3 sequence (DNA): TGTGCCAGTAGTATCGTAGCAGAGCTGCTCTATGGCTACACCTTC. This codes for CASSIVAELLYGYTF. J is TRBJ1-2 and V is TRBV19; no firm D call. The CDR3 loop spans 15 amino acids. V lost 3 bases and J lost 4, with 15 bases in between. Per the germline V gene, CDR1 is LNHDA and CDR2 is SQIVND (reference sequence).

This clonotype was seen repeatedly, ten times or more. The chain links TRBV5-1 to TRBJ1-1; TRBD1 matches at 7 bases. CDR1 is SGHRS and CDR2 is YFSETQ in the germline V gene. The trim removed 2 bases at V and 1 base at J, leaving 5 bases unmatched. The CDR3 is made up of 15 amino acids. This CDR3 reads CASSFVTGWNTEAFF. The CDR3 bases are TGCGCCAGCAGCTTCGTGACAGGGTGGAACACTGAAGCTTTCTTT. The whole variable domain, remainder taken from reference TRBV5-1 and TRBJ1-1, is KAGVTQTPRYLIKTRGQQVTLSCSPISGHRSVSWYQQTPGQGLQFLFEYFSETQRNKGNFPGRFSGRQFSNSRSEMNVSTLELGDSALYLCASSFVTGWNTEAFFGQGTRLTVV.

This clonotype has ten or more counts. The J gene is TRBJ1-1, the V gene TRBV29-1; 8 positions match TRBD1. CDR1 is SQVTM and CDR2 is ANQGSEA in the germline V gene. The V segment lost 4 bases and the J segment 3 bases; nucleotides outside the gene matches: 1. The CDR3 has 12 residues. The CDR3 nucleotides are TGCAGCGTTGGGACAGGGTACACTGAAGCTTTCTTT. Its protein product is CSVGTGYTEAFF.

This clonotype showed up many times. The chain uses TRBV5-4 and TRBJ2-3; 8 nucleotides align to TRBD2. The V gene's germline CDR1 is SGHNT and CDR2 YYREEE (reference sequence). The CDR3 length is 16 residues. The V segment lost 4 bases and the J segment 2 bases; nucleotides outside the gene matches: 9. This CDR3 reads CASSGPTSAPTDTQYF. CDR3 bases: TGTGCCAGCAGCGGGCCGACTAGCGCCCCCACAGATACGCAGTATTTT.

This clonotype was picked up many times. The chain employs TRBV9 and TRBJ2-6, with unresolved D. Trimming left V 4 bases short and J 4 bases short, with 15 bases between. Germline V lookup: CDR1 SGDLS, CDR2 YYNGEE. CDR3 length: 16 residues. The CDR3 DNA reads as TGTGCCAGCAGCTCACTAAGCCCGAAGGGGGCCAACGTCCTGACTTTC. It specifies CASSSLSPKGANVLTF. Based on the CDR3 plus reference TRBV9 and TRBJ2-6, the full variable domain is DSGVTQTPKHLITATGQRVTLRCSPRSGDLSVYWYQQSLDQGLQFLIQYYNGEERAKGNILERFSAQQFPDLHSELNLSSLELGDSALYFCASSSLSPKGANVLTFGAGSRLTVL.

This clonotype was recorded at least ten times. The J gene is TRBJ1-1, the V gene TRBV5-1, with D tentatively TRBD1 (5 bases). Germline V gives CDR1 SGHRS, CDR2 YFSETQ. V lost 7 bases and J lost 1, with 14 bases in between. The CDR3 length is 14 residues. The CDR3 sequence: CASGTGRPNTEAFF. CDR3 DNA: TGCGCCAGCGGCACGGGACGGCCGAACACTGAAGCTTTCTTT.

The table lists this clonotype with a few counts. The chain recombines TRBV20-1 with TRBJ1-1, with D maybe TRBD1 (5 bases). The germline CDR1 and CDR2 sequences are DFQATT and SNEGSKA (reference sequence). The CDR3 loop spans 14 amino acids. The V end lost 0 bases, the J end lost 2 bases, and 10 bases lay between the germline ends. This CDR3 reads CSARDGGSNTEAFF. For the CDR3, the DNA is TGCAGTGCTAGAGATGGGGGGTCAAACACTGAAGCTTTCTTT.

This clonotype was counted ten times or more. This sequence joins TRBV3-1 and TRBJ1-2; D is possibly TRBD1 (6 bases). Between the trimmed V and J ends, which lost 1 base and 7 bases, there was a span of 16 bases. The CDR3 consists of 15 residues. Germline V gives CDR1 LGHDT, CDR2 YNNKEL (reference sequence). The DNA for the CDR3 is TGTGCCAGCAGCCAAGCGGCAGGGGTTAAGGCTGGCTACACCTTC. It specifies CASSQAAGVKAGYTF.

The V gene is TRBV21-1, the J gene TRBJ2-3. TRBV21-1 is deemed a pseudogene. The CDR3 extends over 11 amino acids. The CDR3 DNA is TGTGCCAGCAGCAAACATGACGCGCAGTATTTT. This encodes CASSKHDAQYF.

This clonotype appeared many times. CDR3 nucleotides: TGTGCCAGCAGTCCCCAGGGCCCTGAAGCTTTCTTT. It encodes CASSPQGPEAFF. The rearrangement links TRBV12-3 or TRBV12-4 to TRBJ1-1, with a tentative D call TRBD1 (5 bases). CDR3 length: 12 amino acids. Trimming stripped 5 bases from V and 6 bases from J, with 10 bases between.

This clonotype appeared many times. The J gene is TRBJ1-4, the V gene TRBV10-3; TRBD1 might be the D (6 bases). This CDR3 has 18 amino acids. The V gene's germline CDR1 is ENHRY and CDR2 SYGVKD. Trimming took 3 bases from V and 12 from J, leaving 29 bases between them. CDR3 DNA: TGTGCCATCAGTGATGGAAACCTTGGGGGGACACCCGGCGAGGAACTGTTTTTT. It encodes CAISDGNLGGTPGEELFF.

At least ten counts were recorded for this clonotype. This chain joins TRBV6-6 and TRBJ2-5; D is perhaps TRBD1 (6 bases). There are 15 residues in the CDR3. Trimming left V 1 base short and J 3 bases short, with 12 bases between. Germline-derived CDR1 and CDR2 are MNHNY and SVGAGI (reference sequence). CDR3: CASSYFGDIKETQYF. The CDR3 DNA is TGTGCCAGCAGTTACTTCGGGGACATCAAAGAGACCCAGTACTTC.

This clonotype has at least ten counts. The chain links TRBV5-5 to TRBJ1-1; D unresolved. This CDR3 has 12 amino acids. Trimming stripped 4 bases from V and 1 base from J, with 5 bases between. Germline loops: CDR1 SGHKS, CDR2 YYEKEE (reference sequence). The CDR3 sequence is CASSDQNTEAFF. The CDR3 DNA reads TGTGCCAGCAGCGATCAGAACACTGAAGCTTTCTTT.

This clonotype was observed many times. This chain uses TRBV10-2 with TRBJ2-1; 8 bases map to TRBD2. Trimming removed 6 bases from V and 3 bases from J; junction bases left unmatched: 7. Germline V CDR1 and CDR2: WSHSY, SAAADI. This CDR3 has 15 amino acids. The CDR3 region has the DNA TGCGCCAGCAGATTTCAGCGGGGGAACTACAATGAGCAGTTCTTC. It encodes CASRFQRGNYNEQFF.

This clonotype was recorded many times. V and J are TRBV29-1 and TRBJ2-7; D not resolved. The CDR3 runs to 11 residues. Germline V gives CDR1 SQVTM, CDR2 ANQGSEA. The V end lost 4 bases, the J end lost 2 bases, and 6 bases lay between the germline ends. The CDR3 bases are TGCAGCGTTGTCGCGGCCTACGAGCAGTACTTC. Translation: CSVVAAYEQYF.

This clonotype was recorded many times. CDR3 protein: CSASQGDTEAFF. CDR3 nucleotides: TGCAGTGCTAGCCAGGGAGACACTGAAGCTTTCTTT. The chain has TRBV20-1 and TRBJ1-1, with a tentative D call TRBD1 (5 bases). Germline CDR1 reads DFQATT; CDR2 reads SNEGSKA (reference sequence). CDR3 length: 12 amino acids. The germline V and J ends were trimmed by 3 bases and 3 bases, with 8 bases remaining between them.

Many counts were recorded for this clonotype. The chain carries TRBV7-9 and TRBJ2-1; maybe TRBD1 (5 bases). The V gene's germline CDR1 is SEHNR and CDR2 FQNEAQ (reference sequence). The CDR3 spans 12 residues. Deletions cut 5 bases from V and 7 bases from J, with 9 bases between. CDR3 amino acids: CASSKPGNEQFF. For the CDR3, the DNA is TGTGCCAGCAGCAAGCCAGGGAATGAGCAGTTCTTC.

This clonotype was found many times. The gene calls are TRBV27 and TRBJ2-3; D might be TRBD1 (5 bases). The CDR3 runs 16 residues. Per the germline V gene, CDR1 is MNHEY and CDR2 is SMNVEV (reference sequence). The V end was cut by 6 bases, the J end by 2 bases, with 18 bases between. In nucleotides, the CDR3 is TGTGCCAGCAGCGAATTGGGGCGGAGAGACACAGATACGCAGTATTTT. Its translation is CASSELGRRDTDTQYF.